A single sample is the source of the 18 T cell receptor beta chains below, sequenced in a study of regulatory T cells in long-lasting Graves disease (dated by TCRdb to the early 2020s). The time point label here, explained by the study, means: newly diagnosed GD, antithyroid drugs for less than 3 months. For both TCR sequencing and RNA sequencing, RNA was extracted from PBMCs in TRIzol. Library generation was performed with multiplex PCR. Sequencing was performed on an Illumina HiSeq 4000. TCR beta libraries were built with iRepertoire HTBI primers and Arm-PCR amplification of CDR3 regions. TCRdb trimmed the raw reads at Q25, called clones with MiXCR and kept productive beta chains. A single entry per CDR3 protein holds the most common genes and DNA from its merged rows. The sample records about 420,000 distinct CDR3 sequences, about 15% of which are singletons. Approximately 22% of the sample is taken by the ten largest.

The sample also formed part of further work on T cells in Graves' hyperthyroidism and ophthalmopathy.

The starting material was peripheral blood mononuclear cells (PBMCs), obtained at new diagnosis, from a patient treated with antithyroid drugs. These receptors all stem from a woman under 30 with Graves disease. Donor details come from another sample of the same person, matched by shared clones.

This rearrangement joins TRBV28 to TRBJ1-5; D unclear. The CDR3 length is 12 residues. The V gene lost 8 bases and the J gene lost 0 bases, with 5 bases spanning the gap. Germline loops: CDR1 MDHEN, CDR2 SYDVKM. CDR3 protein: CASVDSNQPQHF. DNA of the CDR3: TGTGCCAGCGTTGATAGCAATCAGCCCCAGCATTTT.

This sequence joins TRBV24-1 and TRBJ2-1; D not certain. Trimming cost V 4 bases and J 4 bases, with 10 bases left between them. The CDR3 consists of 14 residues. From germline, CDR1 is KGHDR and CDR2 SFDVKD. CDR3 loop: CATSERVRYNEQFF. CDR3 nucleotide sequence: TGTGCCACCAGTGAACGGGTACGGTACAATGAGCAGTTCTTC.

This clonotype was seen many times. V is TRBV6-9 and J is TRBJ2-5, with D uncertain. The V end lost 3 bases, the J end lost 1 base, and 12 bases lay between the germline ends. From germline, CDR1 is MNHGY and CDR2 SVAAGI. CDR3 length equals 15 residues. The DNA of the CDR3 is TGTGCCAGCAGTTACTCCTTAGGATCCCAAGAGACCCAGTACTTC. Translating gives CASSYSLGSQETQYF.

J is TRBJ2-7 and V is TRBV6-1; TRBD1 matches at 12 bases. The CDR3 covers 13 residues. Germline V gene sequence: CDR1 MNHNS, CDR2 SASEGT. J lost 9 bases, V lost 6 bases, and 6 bases had no gene match. The DNA for the CDR3 is TGTGCCAGCAGCTCGGGACAGGGGGCTGTGCAGTACTTC. The encoded protein is CASSSGQGAVQYF.

This clonotype was detected many times. The chain is built from TRBV20-1 and TRBJ2-5, with 7 nucleotides matching TRBD1. This CDR3 is built from 18 residues. V lost 2 bases to trimming and J lost 6 bases; unmatched junction nucleotides: 21. Germline V gene data show CDR1 as DFQATT and CDR2 as SNEGSKA (reference sequence). CDR3 nucleotides: TGCAGTGCTAGACCCCAGACCGATGGGACAGAATCTTGGAAGACCCAGTACTTC. Amino acid sequence: CSARPQTDGTESWKTQYF.

This clonotype was seen ten or more times. The V gene is TRBV12-3 or TRBV12-4, the J gene TRBJ2-7; TRBD2 matches 7 bases. V lost 0 bases, J lost 3 bases, and 2 bases stayed unmatched. This CDR3 contains 14 residues. CDR3 region: CASSLAGRDYEQYF. CDR3 in DNA: TGTGCCAGCAGTTTAGCGGGGAGGGACTACGAGCAGTACTTC.

This clonotype occurred many times. The gene calls are TRBV20-1 and TRBJ2-7; D is possibly TRBD1 or TRBD2 (5 bases each). Trimming took off 3 bases at V and 5 bases at J, with 8 bases between the two ends. The CDR3 has 11 residues. CDR1 and CDR2 from the germline V gene are DFQATT and SNEGSKA (reference sequence). The CDR3 sequence: CSASREHEQYF. The CDR3 DNA is TGCAGTGCTAGCAGGGAGCACGAGCAGTACTTC.

This clonotype was counted at least ten times. The chain couples TRBV7-9 to TRBJ2-3; a weak D match, TRBD1 (6 bases). Per germline, CDR1 SEHNR and CDR2 FQNEAQ (reference sequence). V shed 6 bases and J shed 2 bases, with 15 bases lying between them. This CDR3 comprises 15 residues. CDR3: CASSSEGTLTDTQYF. The DNA of the CDR3 is TGTGCCAGCAGTTCAGAGGGGACACTCACAGATACGCAGTATTTT.

This clonotype was found many times. This rearrangement joins TRBV7-2 to TRBJ2-1; D ambiguous. The CDR3 runs to 13 residues. The germline V gene encodes CDR1 SGHTA and CDR2 FQGNSA. V was shortened by 3 bases and J by 5 bases, with 8 bases between the two germline ends. The CDR3 sequence is CASSFATNNEQFF. For the CDR3, the DNA is TGTGCCAGCAGCTTCGCTACTAACAATGAGCAGTTCTTC.

The V and J genes are TRBV14 and TRBJ2-7, with 7 bases identical to TRBD2. Germline V gene lookup returns CDR1 SGHDN and CDR2 FVKESK. This CDR3 contains 14 residues. With 2 bases clipped from V and 3 bases from J, the junction kept 4 bases outside the gene matches. This CDR3 reads CASSQFGGSYEQYF. The CDR3 DNA reads as TGTGCCAGCAGCCAATTTGGCGGGAGCTACGAGCAGTACTTC.

This clonotype appeared a few times. V is TRBV7-6 and J is TRBJ2-3; D ambiguous. The CDR3 length is 16 residues. The V and J ends lost 0 bases and 4 bases respectively, with 14 bases between them. Germline V gene lookup returns CDR1 SGHVS and CDR2 FNYEAQ. Here the CDR3 reads CASSLASGFGSDTQYF. In DNA form, the CDR3 reads TGTGCCAGCAGCTTAGCTTCCGGGTTTGGCTCAGATACGCAGTATTTT.

About this clonotype itself: Its ends do not fully match the called genes, so a read error is possible. The V and J genes are TRBV11-1 and TRBJ2-3; 7 nucleotides align to TRBD1. The V gene's germline CDR1 is SGHAT and CDR2 FQDESV (reference sequence). The CDR3 runs 14 residues. CDR3 sequence (DNA): TGTACCAGCAGCATAGACAGGGTGACAGATACGCAGTATTTT. This codes for CTSSIDRVTDTQYF.

This chain links TRBV27 with TRBJ2-5; tentative D call: TRBD1 (5 bases). Trimming took off 5 bases at V and 4 bases at J, with 23 bases between the two ends. The CDR3 runs to 17 residues. Germline CDR1 is MNHEY and CDR2 is SMNVEV (reference sequence). In nucleotides, the CDR3 is TGTGCCAGCAGTCCCTCAGGGCTAGGGGAAATTCGAGAGACCCAGTACTTC. Translation: CASSPSGLGEIRETQYF.

Only a few counts were recorded for this clonotype. The chain joins TRBV28 to TRBJ2-3; D is ambiguous. The germline V and J ends were trimmed by 3 bases and 6 bases, with 10 bases remaining between them. The CDR3 has 13 amino acids. Per germline, CDR1 MDHEN and CDR2 SYDVKM. The CDR3 region is CASSFLHLDTQYF. The CDR3 DNA reads TGTGCCAGCAGTTTCCTACATCTTGATACGCAGTATTTT.

This clonotype was seen many times. This chain connects TRBV7-2 to TRBJ2-1; TRBD2 agrees at 7 bases. This CDR3 has 14 amino acids. J gave up 4 bases and V 3 bases, and 3 bases lay outside the gene matches. Germline CDR1 and CDR2: SGHTA and FQGNSA. The CDR3 reads CASSFSGTYNEQFF. Here the CDR3 DNA reads TGTGCCAGCAGCTTCAGCGGGACGTACAATGAGCAGTTCTTC.

This clonotype was picked up many times. The chain links TRBV20-1 to TRBJ1-1; unclear D gene. Germline V lookup: CDR1 DFQATT, CDR2 SNEGSKA (reference sequence). Trimming left V 1 base short and J 10 bases short, with 7 bases between. The CDR3 has 10 amino acids. CDR3 nucleotides: TGCAGTGCTAGAGTCGTGGGAGCTTTCTTT. This translates into CSARVVGAFF.

V and J are TRBV7-2 and TRBJ1-4; D is unresolved. CDR3 size: 14 residues. Germline V gene lookup returns CDR1 SGHTA and CDR2 FQGNSA. V lost 5 bases to trimming and J lost 8 bases, with 15 bases between them. CDR3 in amino acids: CASSPGREWEKLFF. The DNA of the CDR3 is TGTGCCAGCAGCCCAGGCCGGGAATGGGAAAAACTGTTTTTT.

This clonotype has at least ten counts. The chain couples TRBV18 to TRBJ1-1; no definite D call. Germline CDR1 reads KGHSH; CDR2 reads LQKENI. Trimming cost V 3 bases and J 1 base, with 9 bases left between them. This CDR3 has 14 amino acids. The CDR3 reads CASSPGFGNTEAFF. The CDR3, as DNA: TGTGCCAGCTCACCGGGGTTTGGGAACACTGAAGCTTTCTTT.